The 22 T cell receptor beta chains below were found in one sample sequenced in a study of neoadjuvant anti-PD-1 for oral cavity cancer. Assay used: immunoSEQ multiplex PCR; TCRdb lists only in-frame clones, some missing. The profile shows 15,000 to 20,000 clones, over 65% of them singletons. This sample comprised PBMCs, obtained before nivolumab (anti-PD-1) treatment. The receptors were sampled from a person between 40 and 85 years old with oral cavity squamous cell carcinoma.

J is TRBJ1-1 and V is TRBV6-5, with D uncertain. The CDR3 consists of 13 residues. Trimming left V 3 bases short and J 4 bases short, with 9 bases between. The germline gives CDR1 MNHEY, CDR2 SVGAGI. CDR3 DNA: TGTGCCAGCAGTTATGAGATGACCACTGAAGCTTTCTTT. Translated: CASSYEMTTEAFF.

This chain links TRBV11-1 with TRBJ1-1; D remains ambiguous. The CDR3 spans 13 residues. Germline values: CDR1 SGHAT, CDR2 FQDESV (reference sequence). The V and J ends lost 5 bases and 0 bases respectively, with 7 bases between them. CDR3 sequence (DNA): TGTGCCAGCAGCGGGCGGATGAACACTGAAGCTTTCTTT. Its protein product is CASSGRMNTEAFF. The full variable domain, in which reference TRBV11-1 and TRBJ1-1 provide the parts outside the CDR3, is EAEVAQSPRYKITEKSQAVAFWCDPISGHATLYWYRQILGQGPELLVQFQDESVVDDSQLPKDRFSAERLKGVDSTLKIQPAELGDSAMYLCASSGRMNTEAFFGQGTRLTVV.

V usage is TRBV10-3 and J usage is TRBJ2-3; D remains ambiguous. Trimming removed 3 bases from V and 4 bases from J, with 11 bases in between. The CDR3 has 14 amino acids. Germline CDR1 is ENHRY and CDR2 is SYGVKD. The CDR3 reads CAISDPGRADTQYF. In DNA, the CDR3 is TGTGCCATCAGTGACCCTGGTAGGGCAGATACGCAGTATTTT.

The rearrangement joins TRBV27 to TRBJ1-5; the D gene is possibly TRBD1 (5 bases). The CDR3 is made up of 14 amino acids. V lost 5 bases and J 0 bases, leaving 8 bases between the germline ends. The V gene's germline CDR1 is MNHEY and CDR2 SMNVEV (reference sequence). This CDR3 is CASSDSSSNQPQHF. CDR3 coding DNA: TGTGCCAGCAGTGACAGCTCTAGCAATCAGCCCCAGCATTTT.

V and J are TRBV5-6 and TRBJ1-5, with D possibly matching TRBD1 (5 bases). The ends were cut back, 7 bases at V and 2 bases at J, with 19 bases in the middle. The CDR3 sequence is 16 residues long. The V gene's germline CDR1 is SGHDT and CDR2 YYEEEE. CDR3 DNA sequence: TGTGCCAGCTCCTTGGGAGGCAGGGTTGGCAATCAGCCCCAGCATTTT. Amino acids: CASSLGGRVGNQPQHF.

The chain uses TRBV2 and TRBJ2-5; either TRBD1 or TRBD2 may fit D (6 bases each). CDR1 is SNHLY, CDR2 FYNNEI, per germline. There are 12 residues in the CDR3. V lost 7 bases, J lost 5 bases, and 11 bases lay in between. The CDR3 protein is CASTGDKETQYF. The CDR3 nucleotides read TGTGCCAGCACGGGGGACAAGGAGACCCAGTACTTC. Full variable domain (outside the CDR3, taken from reference TRBV2 and TRBJ2-5): EPEVTQTPSHQVTQMGQEVILRCVPISNHLYFYWYRQILGQKVEFLVSFYNNEISEKSEIFDDQFSVERPDGSNFTLKIRSTKLEDSAMYFCASTGDKETQYFGPGTRLLVL.

V usage is TRBV28 and J usage is TRBJ1-1; D possibly corresponds to TRBD1 (6 bases). The CDR3 has 15 amino acids. The germline V gene has CDR1 MDHEN and CDR2 SYDVKM. With 5 bases removed from V and 4 bases from J, the gap between germline ends came to 17 bases. The CDR3 DNA reads as TGTGCCAGCAGTCCCGGAGGGGGAGGAGGCACTGAAGCTTTCTTT. Its translation: CASSPGGGGGTEAFF.

This chain links TRBV5-1 with TRBJ2-2, with TRBD2 identical over 11 bases. This CDR3 comprises 15 residues. V gave up 4 bases and J gave up 8 bases; unmatched junction bases: 7. CDR1 is SGHRS and CDR2 is YFSETQ in the germline V gene. CDR3 nucleotide sequence: TGCGCCAGCAGCAGTCTAGCGGGAGGAAGGGGGGAGCTGTTTTTT. Its protein product is CASSSLAGGRGELFF. Looking up the rest from reference TRBV5-1 and TRBJ2-2 gives the full variable domain: KAGVTQTPRYLIKTRGQQVTLSCSPISGHRSVSWYQQTPGQGLQFLFEYFSETQRNKGNFPGRFSGRQFSNSRSEMNVSTLELGDSALYLCASSSLAGGRGELFFGEGSRLTVL.

V is TRBV5-4 and J is TRBJ1-1; D might be TRBD1 (6 bases). V was clipped by 4 bases and J by 0 bases, with 19 bases between them. This CDR3 is built from 17 residues. The germline CDR1 and CDR2 sequences are SGHNT and YYREEE (reference sequence). The CDR3 DNA is TGTGCCAGCAGCATGGGACACTTGGTGGGTGTGAACACTGAAGCTTTCTTT. This gives the protein CASSMGHLVGVNTEAFF.

The V and J genes are TRBV20-1 and TRBJ2-7, with D hard to call. V gave up 4 bases and J gave up 5 bases, with 9 bases separating them. Germline V lookup: CDR1 DFQATT, CDR2 SNEGSKA (reference sequence). This CDR3 region has 11 residues. In DNA, the CDR3 is TGCAGTGCTAACCCCTTGGACGAGCAGTACTTC. This translates into CSANPLDEQYF.

The V and J genes are TRBV5-1 and TRBJ2-7, with 16 positions matching TRBD2. This CDR3 has 15 amino acids. V dropped 3 bases and J dropped 7; count of bases not matched to a gene: 4. Germline CDR1 and CDR2: SGHRS and YFSETQ. CDR3 DNA: TGCGCCAGCAGCTGGGGACTAGCGGGAGGGTGGGAGCAGTACTTC. It codes for CASSWGLAGGWEQYF.

The gene calls are TRBV13 and TRBJ1-5; a possible D gene is TRBD1 (6 bases). The CDR3 is 13 residues long. Trimming cost V 6 bases and J 1 base, with 7 bases left between them. Per germline, CDR1 PRHDT and CDR2 FYEKMQ (reference sequence). In nucleotides, the CDR3 is TGTGCCAGCAGTAGGGGGAGCAATCAGCCCCAGCATTTT. Amino acid sequence: CASSRGSNQPQHF.

This clone was found a few times. The chain combines TRBV18 with TRBJ1-5, with 9 nucleotides matching TRBD1. J gave up 4 bases and V 4 bases, and 2 bases lay outside the gene matches. CDR3 size: 14 residues. Germline CDR1 and CDR2: KGHSH and LQKENI. The CDR3 DNA follows: TGTGCCAGCTCACAAGGGACAGGGAATCAGCCCCAGCATTTT. This sequence encodes CASSQGTGNQPQHF.

The rearrangement uses TRBV9 and TRBJ1-2, with TRBD1 matching over 7 bases. V lost 4 bases to trimming and J lost 4 bases; unmatched junction nucleotides: 4. The CDR3 is 13 amino acids. Germline CDR1 reads SGDLS; CDR2 reads YYNGEE. CDR3 sequence: CASSKQGTYGYTF. CDR3 coding DNA: TGTGCCAGCAGCAAACAGGGGACCTATGGCTACACCTTC.

A few counts support this clone. J is TRBJ1-2 and V is TRBV5-4; tentative D call: TRBD1 (6 bases). Germline CDR1 and CDR2: SGHNT and YYREEE (reference sequence). The V and J ends lost 2 bases and 7 bases respectively, with 21 bases between them. There are 16 residues in the CDR3. As DNA, the CDR3 is TGTGCCAGCAGCTTCGGAACTACGACAGGTTTGGGTGGCTACACCTTC. As protein: CASSFGTTTGLGGYTF. The full variable domain, completed using reference TRBV5-4 and TRBJ1-2, is ETGVTQSPTHLIKTRGQQVTLRCSSQSGHNTVSWYQQALGQGPQFIFQYYREEENGRGNFPPRFSGLQFPNYSSELNVNALELDDSALYLCASSFGTTTGLGGYTFGSGTRLTVV.

By frequency in the sample, this clone is medium-sized (0.01 to 0.1%). This chain uses TRBV10-1 with TRBJ2-7; 7 nucleotides match TRBD2. The J segment lost 2 bases and the V segment lost 3 bases, leaving 10 bases of the junction unmatched. The CDR3 runs to 16 residues. The germline gives CDR1 WNHNN, CDR2 SYGVQD (reference sequence). The CDR3 coding sequence is TGCGCCAGCAGTGAAGGGCCCCCTACTAGCGCCTACGAGCAGTACTTC. It specifies CASSEGPPTSAYEQYF.

As regards this clone: Given a much more abundant clone one base away, this may be a read error. The V gene is TRBV7-8, the J gene TRBJ2-7; D perhaps matches TRBD1 (6 bases). V lost 1 base, J lost 0 bases, and 7 bases lay in between. The CDR3 consists of 14 residues. Germline lookup yields CDR1 SGHVS and CDR2 FQNEAQ. Written as DNA, the CDR3 is TGTGCCAGCAGCTTAGGGACAGCCTCCTACGAGCAGTACTTC. Encoded protein: CASSLGTASYEQYF.

V gene TRBV9 combines with J gene TRBJ2-2; D uncertain. The CDR3 length is 14 residues. V lost 0 bases and J lost 2, with 5 bases in between. Per the germline V gene, CDR1 is SGDLS and CDR2 is YYNGEE. In nucleotides, the CDR3 is TGTGCCAGCAGCGTAGAAATCAACACCGGGGAGCTGTTTTTT. It is translated as CASSVEINTGELFF.

The genes are TRBV19 and TRBJ1-2, with unresolved D. CDR3 size: 12 residues. V lost 1 base and J 6 bases, leaving 6 bases between the germline ends. CDR1 and CDR2 (germline): LNHDA, SQIVND (reference sequence). The CDR3 DNA reads as TGTGCCAGTAGTATAGGGGCAGATGGCTACACCTTC. Residues: CASSIGADGYTF.

The chain has TRBV6-6 and TRBJ2-5; D is undetermined. The length of the CDR3 is 13 residues. Trimming stripped 2 bases from V and 2 bases from J, with 6 bases between. Germline V gene sequence: CDR1 MNHNY, CDR2 SVGAGI (reference sequence). The CDR3 bases are TGTGCCAGCAGTTACAGGGTTCAAGAGACCCAGTACTTC. Its protein product is CASSYRVQETQYF.

This clone was seen once. V gene TRBV10-3 combines with J gene TRBJ2-1; D might be TRBD2 (6 bases). Trimming stripped 2 bases from V and 6 bases from J, with 11 bases between. The CDR3 sequence is 14 residues long. CDR1 is ENHRY and CDR2 is SYGVKD in the germline V gene. CDR3: CAISEREIANEQFF. The DNA for the CDR3 is TGTGCCATCAGTGAGCGGGAGATCGCCAATGAGCAGTTCTTC.

The chain employs TRBV19 and TRBJ2-2; a weak D match, TRBD2 (6 bases). There are 14 residues in the CDR3. Looked up from germline, CDR1 is LNHDA and CDR2 is SQIVND (reference sequence). Trimming cost V 7 bases and J 6 bases, with 15 bases left between them. CDR3 loop: CASKAGTVPGELFF. The CDR3, as DNA: TGTGCCAGTAAGGCCGGGACTGTCCCCGGGGAGCTGTTTTTT.